The T cell receptor (beta chain) described here comes from a study of cytomegalovirus exposure and HLA in healthy donors. As concerns this clone: Its target is not known.

The study's findings and limits: Researchers reported that a few CMV-associated chains were confirmed in vitro as CMV antigen-specific.

The V and J ends lost 11 bases and 1 base, in that order; junction bases with no gene match: 13. Germline CDR1 reads LNHDA; CDR2 reads SQIVND (reference sequence). This CDR3 contains 15 residues. The PCR had 60 Vbeta and 13 Jbeta primers. Sequenced by immunoSEQ multiplex PCR; TCRdb stores in-frame clones only, minus some. Found here are 130,000 or so clones, approximately 80% of them singletons; the top ten hold 5.8%. The sequence was collected from a man aged 18 to 29 in good health and CMV-seropositive. The rearrangement joins TRBV19 to TRBJ1-2; 7 nucleotides line up with TRBD1. Sequenced sample: PBMCs. In nucleotides, the CDR3 is TGTGCCTCATCCCGAGGGGACAGAGTTAACTATGGCTACACCTTC. Its protein is CASSRGDRVNYGYTF.